This is a list of T cell receptor beta chains from one sample in a study of regulatory T cells in long-lasting Graves disease. TCRdb recomputed calls from the multiplex PCR reads with MiXCR, one row per CDR3 protein. The table lists hundreds of thousands of distinct CDR3 sequences, around 30% of them singletons. Sequenced here: peripheral blood mononuclear cells (PBMCs), sampled when the disease was refractory, from a patient treated with antithyroid drugs. The source is a female donor with Graves disease. Each CDR3 is given with its conserved first and last residue. Fields, in order: clone size, J gene, V gene, D gene, CDR3 DNA, CDR3 protein. D genes are given only for firm matches. Clone size, where shown, is once, few, many, or a class for clones that have expanded.

-	TRBJ1-3	TRBV20-1	-	TGCAGTGCTAGAGATAGGCGGACTGGAAACACCATATATTTT	CSARDRRTGNTIYF
-	TRBJ1-3	TRBV28	TRBD1	TGTGCCAGTACAAACAGGGGAAACTCTGGAAACACCATATATTTT	CASTNRGNSGNTIYF
-	TRBJ2-5	TRBV19	TRBD1	TGTGCCAGTAGTATTGGGGCAGGGGGTCTGGAGACCCAGTACTTC	CASSIGAGGLETQYF
-	TRBJ2-5	TRBV7-2	TRBD2	TGTGCCAGCAGCTCCGGACTAGCGGGAACCGCGGGGGAGACCCAGTACTTC	CASSSGLAGTAGETQYF
few	TRBJ2-5	TRBV2	TRBD2	TGTGCCAGCAGGACGGGAGGAGGGGCGGTTTGGGAGACCCAGTACTTC	CASRTGGGAVWETQYF
-	TRBJ2-2	TRBV7-6	TRBD2	TGTGCCAGCAGCTTACAAACGGAGGGAGGGATGGCCGGGGAGCTGTTTTTT	CASSLQTEGGMAGELFF
few	TRBJ1-1	TRBV13	-	TGTGCCAGCAGCTTGCGGCCGGGAAGGGGTGAAGCTTTCTTT	CASSLRPGRGEAFF
-	TRBJ2-7	TRBV3-1	-	TGTGCCAGCAGCCCCGCCTTCTCTAATACCTACGAGCAGTACTTC	CASSPAFSNTYEQYF
many	TRBJ2-7	TRBV20-1	TRBD2	TGCAGTGCTCCCCGACTGAGCGGGAGCAACTACGAGCAGTACTTC	CSAPRLSGSNYEQYF
many	TRBJ1-2	TRBV28	TRBD1	TGTGCCAGCAGTTTAAGTTTCAGGGACAGGGGGCAAGATGGCTACACCTTC	CASSLSFRDRGQDGYTF
few	TRBJ1-1	TRBV19	TRBD1	TGTGCCAGTAGAGGGACAGGGGAAGCGAACACTGAAGCTTTCTTT	CASRGTGEANTEAFF
-	TRBJ2-7	TRBV20-1	TRBD1	TGCAGTGCCTTGGACAGGCCGCACTCCTACGAGCAGTACTTC	CSALDRPHSYEQYF
-	TRBJ1-2	TRBV14	-	TGTGCCAGCAGCCAAGAGTTGGGTCCGTACACCTTC	CASSQELGPYTF
few	TRBJ1-1	TRBV12-3/TRBV12-4	TRBD1	TGTGCCAGCAGTCCAACAGGGGCGGACACTGAAGCTTTCTTT	CASSPTGADTEAFF
-	TRBJ2-2	TRBV20-1	-	TGCAGTGCTAGAGGGCGTGAGCTGAGGGCCGGGGAGCTGTTTTTT	CSARGRELRAGELFF
few	TRBJ1-2	TRBV20-1	-	TGCAGTGCCTCTGCAGGGGATGGCTACACCTTC	CSASAGDGYTF
few	TRBJ1-2	TRBV11-2	-	TGTGCCAGTCCTTTGAGGGGCCTCGTGGGTGGCTACACCTTC	CASPLRGLVGGYTF
few	TRBJ1-1	TRBV5-5	-	TGTGCCAGCAGCTTGGCTGCGGAGAACACTGAAGCTTTCTTT	CASSLAAENTEAFF
few	TRBJ2-4	TRBV12-3/TRBV12-4	TRBD2	TGTGCCAGCAGTTTTGGGCTAGCAGCGGGATCCGGGAGCGGCATTCAGTACTTC	CASSFGLAAGSGSGIQYF